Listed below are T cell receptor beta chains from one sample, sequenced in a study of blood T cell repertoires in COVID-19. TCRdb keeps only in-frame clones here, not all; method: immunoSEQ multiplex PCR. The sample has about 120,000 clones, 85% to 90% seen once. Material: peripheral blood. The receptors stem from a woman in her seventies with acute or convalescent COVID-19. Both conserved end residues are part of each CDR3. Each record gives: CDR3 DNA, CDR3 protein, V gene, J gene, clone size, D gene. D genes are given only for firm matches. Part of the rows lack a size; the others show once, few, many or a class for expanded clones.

CDR3 DNA: TGTGCCAGCAGCTTACAGGTTAATGAAAAACTGTTTTTT
CDR3 protein: CASSLQVNEKLFF
V gene: TRBV7-9
J gene: TRBJ1-4
clone size: few
D gene: -

CDR3 DNA: TGTGCCAGTAGTATCCCTGCCCAGGAGACCCAGTACTTC
CDR3 protein: CASSIPAQETQYF
V gene: TRBV19
J gene: TRBJ2-5
clone size: -
D gene: -

CDR3 DNA: TGTGCCAGCATTCCGACAGGCTATAGCAATCAGCCCCAGCATTTT
CDR3 protein: CASIPTGYSNQPQHF
V gene: TRBV21-1
J gene: TRBJ1-5
clone size: -
D gene: -

CDR3 DNA: TGTGCCAGCAGAACTCCCGACAGGGGGCCTGGCACCATATATTTT
CDR3 protein: CASRTPDRGPGTIYF
V gene: TRBV28
J gene: TRBJ1-3
clone size: -
D gene: TRBD1

CDR3 DNA: TGTGCCACCGCCGGGAACTCGAAGTGGGCTTTCTTT
CDR3 protein: CATAGNSKWAFF
V gene: TRBV6-5
J gene: TRBJ1-1
clone size: -
D gene: -

CDR3 DNA: TGTGCCTCTCGGGAGCGGGGGGTAGAGACCCAGTACTTC
CDR3 protein: CASRERGVETQYF
V gene: TRBV30
J gene: TRBJ2-5
clone size: -
D gene: TRBD2

CDR3 DNA: TGCGCCAGCAGCGAGGGACAGCCCCGAAACACCATATATTTT
CDR3 protein: CASSEGQPRNTIYF
V gene: TRBV5-1
J gene: TRBJ1-3
clone size: -
D gene: TRBD1

CDR3 DNA: TGTGCCAGCAGCTTAGTTCAGGGGGCAGACGGGGAGCTGTTTTTT
CDR3 protein: CASSLVQGADGELFF
V gene: TRBV7-3
J gene: TRBJ2-2
clone size: -
D gene: TRBD1

CDR3 DNA: TGCGCCAGCAGCCTAGGGACAGGGGGACCGAACACCGGGGAGCTGTTTTTT
CDR3 protein: CASSLGTGGPNTGELFF
V gene: TRBV5-1
J gene: TRBJ2-2
clone size: -
D gene: TRBD1

CDR3 DNA: TGTGCCAGCAGCTTATCAGGACAGGGAATTGGGAATGAGCAGTTCTTC
CDR3 protein: CASSLSGQGIGNEQFF
V gene: TRBV7-9
J gene: TRBJ2-1
clone size: -
D gene: TRBD1

CDR3 DNA: TGTGCCTGGGGAGCCGATAATTCACCCCTCCACTTT
CDR3 protein: CAWGADNSPLHF
V gene: TRBV30
J gene: TRBJ1-6
clone size: -
D gene: -

CDR3 DNA: TGCGCCAGCAGCCAAGGGACAGGGGATCAAGAGCAGTACTTC
CDR3 protein: CASSQGTGDQEQYF
V gene: TRBV5-1
J gene: TRBJ2-7
clone size: -
D gene: TRBD1

CDR3 DNA: TGTGCCTGGAACCAGGGCGACGCTAGCAATCAGCCCCAGCATTTT
CDR3 protein: CAWNQGDASNQPQHF
V gene: TRBV30
J gene: TRBJ1-5
clone size: -
D gene: -

CDR3 DNA: TGTGCCAGCAGCTTACCGGGACATCAGATCTATGGCTACACCTTC
CDR3 protein: CASSLPGHQIYGYTF
V gene: TRBV5-4
J gene: TRBJ1-2
clone size: -
D gene: -

CDR3 DNA: TGCGCCAGCCAGGACACGGGCAGGGGCCAGAATTCACCCCTCCACTTT
CDR3 protein: CASQDTGRGQNSPLHF
V gene: TRBV5-1
J gene: TRBJ1-6
clone size: -
D gene: -

CDR3 DNA: TGTGCCACCAGTGACTACACAGATACGCAGTATTTT
CDR3 protein: CATSDYTDTQYF
V gene: TRBV24-1
J gene: TRBJ2-3
clone size: -
D gene: -

CDR3 DNA: TGTGCCACCAGCAGTCGGACAGGGGACTATGGCTACACCTTC
CDR3 protein: CATSSRTGDYGYTF
V gene: TRBV15
J gene: TRBJ1-2
clone size: few
D gene: TRBD1

CDR3 DNA: TGTGCCAGCAGTAACACGGTCGGAGGGCGCGGAAACACCATATATTTT
CDR3 protein: CASSNTVGGRGNTIYF
V gene: TRBV28
J gene: TRBJ1-3
clone size: few
D gene: -

CDR3 DNA: TGTGCCAGCAGTTCACCCGAAGGCGGGGTTTATCAGCCCCAGCATTTT
CDR3 protein: CASSSPEGGVYQPQHF
V gene: TRBV28
J gene: TRBJ1-5
clone size: -
D gene: -

CDR3 DNA: TGTGCCAGCAGCAAGAGGGACTACGAGCAGTACTTC
CDR3 protein: CASSKRDYEQYF
V gene: TRBV14
J gene: TRBJ2-7
clone size: -
D gene: -

CDR3 DNA: TGTGCCAGCAGCTTAGGGACCATCCCGGGGCAAGAGACCCAGTACTTC
CDR3 protein: CASSLGTIPGQETQYF
V gene: TRBV11-1
J gene: TRBJ2-5
clone size: few
D gene: -

CDR3 DNA: TGTGCCAGCAGTTCCCCAACAGCAAGAAATGAGCAGTTCTTC
CDR3 protein: CASSSPTARNEQFF
V gene: TRBV28
J gene: TRBJ2-1
clone size: -
D gene: -

CDR3 DNA: TGTGCCAGTAGTGTGAGGTCAGACAATGAGCAGTTCTTC
CDR3 protein: CASSVRSDNEQFF
V gene: TRBV19
J gene: TRBJ2-1
clone size: -
D gene: -

CDR3 DNA: TGTGCCAGCAGCGTAGAGGCAGGGAACTTAAATGAAAAACTGTTTTTT
CDR3 protein: CASSVEAGNLNEKLFF
V gene: TRBV9
J gene: TRBJ1-4
clone size: -
D gene: -

CDR3 DNA: TGTGCCACCAGTGATTGGACGGGGTCTGGCTATGGCTACACCTTC
CDR3 protein: CATSDWTGSGYGYTF
V gene: TRBV24-1
J gene: TRBJ1-2
clone size: -
D gene: -

CDR3 DNA: TGTGCCAGCTCCACCTCGCGGGGCGGGAACACTGAAGCTTTCTTT
CDR3 protein: CASSTSRGGNTEAFF
V gene: TRBV6-5
J gene: TRBJ1-1
clone size: -
D gene: -

CDR3 DNA: TGTGCCAGCAGCCAAGAGGTTCGGGCAGGGCGGCGAGAGACCCAGTACTTC
CDR3 protein: CASSQEVRAGRRETQYF
V gene: TRBV4-2
J gene: TRBJ2-5
clone size: -
D gene: -

CDR3 DNA: TGTGCCAGCAGTTTATCGTTCGGTCGTTACGAGCAGTACTTC
CDR3 protein: CASSLSFGRYEQYF
V gene: TRBV27
J gene: TRBJ2-7
clone size: few
D gene: -

CDR3 DNA: TGTGCCAGTAGTATAGACGGGACAGGGTTTGGTCAGCCCCAGCATTTT
CDR3 protein: CASSIDGTGFGQPQHF
V gene: TRBV19
J gene: TRBJ1-5
clone size: once
D gene: TRBD1

CDR3 DNA: TGTGCCACTTCCGCCCCGACAGGGAGCTATGGCTACACCTTC
CDR3 protein: CATSAPTGSYGYTF
V gene: TRBV28
J gene: TRBJ1-2
clone size: -
D gene: TRBD1

CDR3 DNA: TGTGCCAGCAGCTTACCTCTCCTAGCTGATACGCAGTATTTT
CDR3 protein: CASSLPLLADTQYF
V gene: TRBV7-2
J gene: TRBJ2-3
clone size: -
D gene: -

CDR3 DNA: TGTGCCAGCAGTGAAGCGCTTCTAGCGGGGGCAGATACGCAGTATTTT
CDR3 protein: CASSEALLAGADTQYF
V gene: TRBV6-1
J gene: TRBJ2-3
clone size: -
D gene: TRBD2

CDR3 DNA: TGCGCCAGCAGTGTGACAGGGGGGGCTTATAGCAATCAGCCCCAGCATTTT
CDR3 protein: CASSVTGGAYSNQPQHF
V gene: TRBV10-2
J gene: TRBJ1-5
clone size: -
D gene: TRBD1

CDR3 DNA: TGTGCCAGTGCGACCGGGACAGGGCATTCACCCCTCCACTTT
CDR3 protein: CASATGTGHSPLHF
V gene: TRBV2
J gene: TRBJ1-6
clone size: -
D gene: TRBD1

CDR3 DNA: TGTGCCAGCAGCATCTCGACGAACAGGAACACCGGGGAGCTGTTTTTT
CDR3 protein: CASSISTNRNTGELFF
V gene: TRBV5-4
J gene: TRBJ2-2
clone size: once
D gene: -

CDR3 DNA: TGCAGCGTTGATACCAGGGGGGGCACAGATACGCAGTATTTT
CDR3 protein: CSVDTRGGTDTQYF
V gene: TRBV29-1
J gene: TRBJ2-3
clone size: -
D gene: -

CDR3 DNA: TGTGCCAGCAGCCCGGGACTCACAGATACGCAGTATTTT
CDR3 protein: CASSPGLTDTQYF
V gene: TRBV7-6
J gene: TRBJ2-3
clone size: -
D gene: -

CDR3 DNA: TGTGCCATCAGGGGCAGCTCCTACGAGCAGTACTTC
CDR3 protein: CAIRGSSYEQYF
V gene: TRBV10-3
J gene: TRBJ2-7
clone size: -
D gene: -

CDR3 DNA: TGTGCCAGCAGCTCAGGGTACCAAGAGACCCAGTACTTC
CDR3 protein: CASSSGYQETQYF
V gene: TRBV3-1/TRBV3-2
J gene: TRBJ2-5
clone size: -
D gene: -

CDR3 DNA: TGTGCCAGCAGCTCCCCACAGGGGCAGAGGGTGCAGTTCTTC
CDR3 protein: CASSSPQGQRVQFF
V gene: TRBV5-5
J gene: TRBJ2-1
clone size: -
D gene: TRBD1

CDR3 DNA: TGTGCCAGCAGCGAAGAGGTAGCGGGCACAGATACGCAGTATTTT
CDR3 protein: CASSEEVAGTDTQYF
V gene: TRBV11-2
J gene: TRBJ2-3
clone size: once
D gene: -

CDR3 DNA: TGTGCCACCCGGACTAGCGGATCCACAGATACGCAGTATTTT
CDR3 protein: CATRTSGSTDTQYF
V gene: TRBV5-4
J gene: TRBJ2-3
clone size: -
D gene: TRBD2

CDR3 DNA: TGTGCCAGCAGTGATCAGGGGAACACCGGGGAGCTGTTTTTT
CDR3 protein: CASSDQGNTGELFF
V gene: TRBV25-1
J gene: TRBJ2-2
clone size: -
D gene: -

CDR3 DNA: TGTGCCAGCAGTTTACCAGGGTCCTATAATTCACCCCTCCACTTT
CDR3 protein: CASSLPGSYNSPLHF
V gene: TRBV6-2/TRBV6-3
J gene: TRBJ1-6
clone size: -
D gene: -

CDR3 DNA: TGTGCCACCAGTGGCTTCACAGGGGGTGGGGATACGCAGTATTTT
CDR3 protein: CATSGFTGGGDTQYF
V gene: TRBV24-1
J gene: TRBJ2-3
clone size: -
D gene: TRBD1

CDR3 DNA: TGTGCCAGCAGCGACTCGCCCAGGACTAGCGGGCGAAACAGAAAAGAGACCCAGTACTTC
CDR3 protein: CASSDSPRTSGRNRKETQYF
V gene: TRBV28
J gene: TRBJ2-5
clone size: -
D gene: TRBD2

CDR3 DNA: TGTGCCAGGAAACGCGGGACAGGAGAAGATAATTCACCCCTCCACTTT
CDR3 protein: CARKRGTGEDNSPLHF
V gene: TRBV2
J gene: TRBJ1-6
clone size: -
D gene: TRBD1

CDR3 DNA: TGCGCCAGCAGCACCGGACAGGACCAAGAGACCCAGTACTTC
CDR3 protein: CASSTGQDQETQYF
V gene: TRBV5-1
J gene: TRBJ2-5
clone size: -
D gene: TRBD1

CDR3 DNA: TGTGCCAGCAGGACAGGTAATCAGCCCCAGCATTTT
CDR3 protein: CASRTGNQPQHF
V gene: TRBV28
J gene: TRBJ1-5
clone size: -
D gene: -

CDR3 DNA: TGTGCCAGCAGTCCGGGACAGGTAGAGACCCAGTACTTC
CDR3 protein: CASSPGQVETQYF
V gene: TRBV12-3/TRBV12-4
J gene: TRBJ2-5
clone size: once
D gene: TRBD1

CDR3 DNA: TGTGCCAGCGCCCCCCAGCGGGGGGATATAGGTGAGCAGTTCTTC
CDR3 protein: CASAPQRGDIGEQFF
V gene: TRBV18
J gene: TRBJ2-1
clone size: -
D gene: TRBD2

CDR3 DNA: TGTGCCAGCAGGTGGCTCAGTGGGACAAGTACTGAAGCTTTCTTT
CDR3 protein: CASRWLSGTSTEAFF
V gene: TRBV27
J gene: TRBJ1-1
clone size: -
D gene: -

CDR3 DNA: TGTGCCAGCAGCGAAACAGGGGGCCCATCCACAGATACGCAGTATTTT
CDR3 protein: CASSETGGPSTDTQYF
V gene: TRBV9
J gene: TRBJ2-3
clone size: -
D gene: TRBD1

CDR3 DNA: TGTGCCAGCAGCCAGGGACAGGGGTGGGACACCATATATTTT
CDR3 protein: CASSQGQGWDTIYF
V gene: TRBV4-2
J gene: TRBJ1-3
clone size: -
D gene: TRBD1

CDR3 DNA: TGTGCCAGCAGCTTAGGTTCTACAGGTTACACCGGGGAGCTGTTTTTT
CDR3 protein: CASSLGSTGYTGELFF
V gene: TRBV11-3
J gene: TRBJ2-2
clone size: -
D gene: -

CDR3 DNA: TGTGCCAGCAGGGTGGGTAGCCTTCCAAACTATGGCTACACCTTC
CDR3 protein: CASRVGSLPNYGYTF
V gene: TRBV5-4
J gene: TRBJ1-2
clone size: -
D gene: -

CDR3 DNA: TGTGCCAGCAGCCTTGCGGGACAGGGCTCTGAAGCTTTCTTT
CDR3 protein: CASSLAGQGSEAFF
V gene: TRBV28
J gene: TRBJ1-1
clone size: -
D gene: TRBD1

CDR3 DNA: TGTGCCAGCAGTCTAGGACAGGGAAATAATTCACCCCTCCACTTT
CDR3 protein: CASSLGQGNNSPLHF
V gene: TRBV25-1
J gene: TRBJ1-6
clone size: -
D gene: TRBD1

CDR3 DNA: TGCGCCAGCAGCTGGGGGACAGGGCTGGGCACCGGGGAGCTGTTTTTT
CDR3 protein: CASSWGTGLGTGELFF
V gene: TRBV5-1
J gene: TRBJ2-2
clone size: -
D gene: TRBD1

CDR3 DNA: TGTGCCAGTAGTATAGAGGAGGCGTGGGATGGACGGCATCAGCCCCAGCATTTT
CDR3 protein: CASSIEEAWDGRHQPQHF
V gene: TRBV19
J gene: TRBJ1-5
clone size: -
D gene: -